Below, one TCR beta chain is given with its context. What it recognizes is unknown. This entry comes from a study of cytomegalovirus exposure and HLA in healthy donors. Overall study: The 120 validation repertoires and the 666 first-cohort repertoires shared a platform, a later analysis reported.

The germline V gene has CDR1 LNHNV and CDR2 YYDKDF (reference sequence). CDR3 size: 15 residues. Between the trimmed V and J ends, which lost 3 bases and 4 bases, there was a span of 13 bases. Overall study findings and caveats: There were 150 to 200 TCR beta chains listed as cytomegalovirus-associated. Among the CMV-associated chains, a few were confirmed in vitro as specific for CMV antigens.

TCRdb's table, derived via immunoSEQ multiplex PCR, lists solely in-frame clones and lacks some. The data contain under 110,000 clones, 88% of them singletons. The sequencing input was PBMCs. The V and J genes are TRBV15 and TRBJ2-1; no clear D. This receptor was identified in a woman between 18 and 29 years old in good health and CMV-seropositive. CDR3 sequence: CATSSGSMWYNEQFF. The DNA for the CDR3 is TGTGCCACCAGCAGTGGTAGTATGTGGTACAATGAGCAGTTCTTC.